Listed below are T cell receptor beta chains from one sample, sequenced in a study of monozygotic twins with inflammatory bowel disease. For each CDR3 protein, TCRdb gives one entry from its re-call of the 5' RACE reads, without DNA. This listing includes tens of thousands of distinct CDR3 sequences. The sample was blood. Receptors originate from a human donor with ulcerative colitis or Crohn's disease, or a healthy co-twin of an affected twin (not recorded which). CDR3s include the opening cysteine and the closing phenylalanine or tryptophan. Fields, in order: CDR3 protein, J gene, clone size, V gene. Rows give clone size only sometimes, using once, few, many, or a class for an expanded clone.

CDR3: CASSDGQNYEQYF; J: TRBJ2-7; size: .; V: TRBV7-3
CDR3: CSGTGGLGGYTF; J: TRBJ1-2; size: .; V: TRBV29-1
CDR3: CASSHTGKGTDTQYF; J: TRBJ2-3; size: .; V: TRBV28
CDR3: CASRTMGSGEAFF; J: TRBJ1-1; size: .; V: TRBV6-2/TRBV6-3
CDR3: CASRVGKTDTQYF; J: TRBJ2-3; size: .; V: TRBV12-3/TRBV12-4
CDR3: CASSRDRDSEQYF; J: TRBJ2-7; size: .; V: TRBV5-6
CDR3: CASRPALAGDYEQYF; J: TRBJ2-7; size: medium-sized; V: TRBV4-1
CDR3: CASNEGWDQPQHF; J: TRBJ1-5; size: .; V: TRBV19
CDR3: CAWSVLMEGQPQHF; J: TRBJ1-5; size: .; V: TRBV30
CDR3: CATSREQGVNQPQHF; J: TRBJ1-5; size: .; V: TRBV15
CDR3: CSHSPDSGNTIYF; J: TRBJ1-3; size: .; V: TRBV29-1
CDR3: CASSLDSTSYNEQFF; J: TRBJ2-1; size: .; V: TRBV7-2
CDR3: CASSLKPGFQPQHF; J: TRBJ1-5; size: .; V: TRBV27
CDR3: CASSFDRGSGIVLTDTQYF; J: TRBJ2-3; size: .; V: TRBV5-4
CDR3: CASRRHEGYEQYF; J: TRBJ2-7; size: .; V: TRBV27
CDR3: CASRTAGGFQRTEAFF; J: TRBJ1-1; size: .; V: TRBV5-1
CDR3: CASSLGTSNTEAFF; J: TRBJ1-1; size: .; V: TRBV7-2
CDR3: CASSRAANTGELFF; J: TRBJ2-2; size: .; V: TRBV27
CDR3: CASSWTSGGELFF; J: TRBJ2-2; size: .; V: TRBV12-3/TRBV12-4
CDR3: CASSRDRGRYNEQFF; J: TRBJ2-1; size: .; V: TRBV2
CDR3: CASSLPTSGALNEQFF; J: TRBJ2-1; size: .; V: TRBV5-4
CDR3: CSAGPPGVRETQYF; J: TRBJ2-5; size: .; V: TRBV20-1
CDR3: CASSYGTLNTEAFF; J: TRBJ1-1; size: .; V: TRBV7-2
CDR3: CASSSGQLTEAFF; J: TRBJ1-1; size: .; V: TRBV28
CDR3: CATSPGGHRSYEQYF; J: TRBJ2-7; size: .; V: TRBV24-1
CDR3: CASSLNSGNTIYF; J: TRBJ1-3; size: .; V: TRBV12-3/TRBV12-4
CDR3: CASSPLKGASYEQYF; J: TRBJ2-7; size: .; V: TRBV12-3/TRBV12-4
CDR3: CASSLDRVLYNEQFF; J: TRBJ2-1; size: .; V: TRBV7-9
CDR3: CASSPVGFSGNTIYF; J: TRBJ1-3; size: .; V: TRBV11-2
CDR3: CASSLNTGTGDYGYTF; J: TRBJ1-2; size: .; V: TRBV7-9
CDR3: CASTLAGGGYTF; J: TRBJ1-2; size: .; V: TRBV12-3/TRBV12-4
CDR3: CASSLSLGPQYTQYF; J: TRBJ2-3; size: .; V: TRBV7-2
CDR3: CASSSNRDTQYF; J: TRBJ2-3; size: .; V: TRBV7-6
CDR3: CAWRPSEYSNQPQHF; J: TRBJ1-5; size: .; V: TRBV30
CDR3: CASRSRGDSADTQYF; J: TRBJ2-3; size: .; V: TRBV28
CDR3: CASSSQVQQSSYNSPLHF; J: TRBJ1-6; size: .; V: TRBV11-1
CDR3: CASSWQGGTPEGANVLTF; J: TRBJ2-6; size: .; V: TRBV27
CDR3: CASSPRRTSGGTDTQYF; J: TRBJ2-3; size: .; V: TRBV7-2
CDR3: CASSFLATGATGELFF; J: TRBJ2-2; size: .; V: TRBV28
CDR3: CASSLIGGEYPQHF; J: TRBJ1-5; size: .; V: TRBV7-2
CDR3: CASSNRAGELFF; J: TRBJ2-2; size: .; V: TRBV2
CDR3: CASSTSASGVNTGELFF; J: TRBJ2-2; size: .; V: TRBV19
CDR3: CASSQGRSGANVLTF; J: TRBJ2-6; size: medium-sized; V: TRBV4-3
CDR3: CSASFAGGPSEQFF; J: TRBJ2-1; size: .; V: TRBV20-1
CDR3: CASSLQGTSGRPNEQFF; J: TRBJ2-1; size: .; V: TRBV7-3
CDR3: CASSLGSDRTGYTF; J: TRBJ1-2; size: .; V: TRBV7-9
CDR3: CASAPRDRGSYNEQFF; J: TRBJ2-1; size: .; V: TRBV6-2/TRBV6-3